This passage covers 12 T cell receptor beta chains from one sample sequenced in a study of cytomegalovirus exposure and HLA in healthy donors. The repertoire was sequenced with immunoSEQ multiplex PCR; TCRdb's copy has only in-frame clones and lacks some. The data hold 90,000 to 100,000 clones, with approximately 88% observed a single time. Sequenced: PBMCs. The receptors were gathered from a woman younger than 45 in good health and CMV-seronegative.

The rearrangement uses TRBV6-1 and TRBJ2-7; D may be TRBD2 (6 bases). This CDR3 contains 15 residues. V gave up 5 bases and J gave up 0 bases, with 14 bases separating them. Germline V gene lookup returns CDR1 MNHNS and CDR2 SASEGT. CDR3 loop: CASSPQWGDSYEQYF. The DNA of the CDR3 is TGTGCCAGCAGTCCCCAATGGGGGGACTCCTACGAGCAGTACTTC.

The chain combines TRBV28 with TRBJ2-1; no reliable D call. Germline CDR1 reads MDHEN; CDR2 reads SYDVKM. The CDR3 length is 13 residues. Trimming pared 6 bases from V and 1 base from J, leaving 7 bases between. The CDR3 loop is CASSDFSYNEQFF. The CDR3, as DNA: TGTGCCAGCAGCGACTTTTCCTACAATGAGCAGTTCTTC.

The chain joins TRBV4-3 to TRBJ2-7; 10 bases fit TRBD1. Germline-derived CDR1 and CDR2 are LGHNA and YSLEER. CDR3 length equals 14 residues. The junction had 2 bases not matched to a gene; V was cut back by 0 bases and J by 6 bases. CDR3 sequence reads: CASSQEDRGFEQYF. As DNA, the CDR3 is TGCGCCAGCAGCCAAGAGGACAGGGGGTTCGAGCAGTACTTC.

This clone was counted between two and nine times. This chain joins TRBV9 and TRBJ2-5; D gene unclear. The V gene lost 0 bases and the J gene lost 6 bases, with 12 bases spanning the gap. Germline V gene data show CDR1 as SGDLS and CDR2 as YYNGEE. The CDR3 has 14 residues. The DNA for the CDR3 is TGTGCCAGCAGCGTAGACCCTAGTGTACAGACCCAGTACTTC. It codes for CASSVDPSVQTQYF.

The chain employs TRBV7-2 and TRBJ2-7, with TRBD1 as a possible D gene (5 bases). V was pared by 0 bases and J by 6 bases, with 6 bases between. The CDR3 extends over 12 amino acids. Looked up from germline, CDR1 is SGHTA and CDR2 is FQGNSA. The CDR3 loop reads CASSLAGREQYF. The CDR3 coding sequence is TGTGCCAGCAGCTTAGCGGGGCGCGAGCAGTACTTC.

This clone was seen at least ten times. The CDR3 region has the DNA TGCGCCAGCATAACCCCCCACCGGGAGACAGGGCCCTACGAGCAGTACTTC. As protein: CASITPHRETGPYEQYF. The V call is TRBV23-1, the J call TRBJ2-7; perhaps TRBD1 as D (7 bases). TRBV23-1 is designated an ORF whose function remains uncertain. The CDR3 is 17 residues long. The ends were cut back, 7 bases at V and 2 bases at J, with 24 bases in the middle.

The chain employs TRBV4-2 and TRBJ2-3, with TRBD2 identical over 7 bases. CDR3 length equals 15 residues. V lost 4 bases, J lost 4 bases, and 8 bases stayed unmatched. Germline V gene data show CDR1 as LGHNA and CDR2 as YNFKEQ. CDR3 nucleotides: TGTGCCAGCAGCCTATTCCATGGGGGGGCAGATACGCAGTATTTT. Protein sequence: CASSLFHGGADTQYF.

V gene TRBV5-4 combines with J gene TRBJ2-5; 9 nucleotides match TRBD1. The CDR3 totals 14 residues. V was clipped by 5 bases and J by 5 bases; unmatched bases: 7. Per the germline V gene, CDR1 is SGHNT and CDR2 is YYREEE (reference sequence). The CDR3 protein is CASSPDRGVETQYF. The CDR3 DNA reads as TGTGCCAGCAGTCCGGACAGGGGAGTGGAGACCCAGTACTTC.

This clone was seen only a few times. The chain combines TRBV2 with TRBJ1-2; D is unresolved. CDR3 length: 18 amino acids. Germline V gene sequence: CDR1 SNHLY, CDR2 FYNNEI. V lost 0 bases and J lost 4, with 21 bases in between. CDR3 sequence reads: CASSEALEDRGTLYGYTF. DNA for the CDR3: TGTGCCAGCAGTGAAGCGCTGGAGGACCGCGGTACGCTCTATGGCTACACCTTC.

V is TRBV9 and J is TRBJ2-2, with TRBD1 identical over 8 bases. This CDR3 has 14 residues. Per the germline V gene, CDR1 is SGDLS and CDR2 is YYNGEE. The trim removed 0 bases at V and 7 bases at J, leaving 2 bases unmatched. This CDR3 is CASSVAGGFGELFF. The CDR3 region has the DNA TGTGCCAGCAGCGTAGCAGGGGGCTTCGGGGAGCTGTTTTTT.

The chain is built from TRBV5-8 and TRBJ2-3; D is possibly TRBD2 (7 bases). The V and J ends lost 4 bases and 1 base respectively, with 13 bases between them. The CDR3 consists of 15 residues. CDR1 and CDR2 from the germline V gene are SGHTS and YDEGEE. The CDR3 region is CASSPLRGRTDTQYF. CDR3 coding DNA: TGTGCCAGCAGCCCCCTGCGGGGGCGCACAGATACGCAGTATTTT.

The rearrangement uses TRBV7-9 and TRBJ2-7, with D maybe TRBD1 (5 bases). The V and J ends lost 2 bases and 9 bases respectively, with 23 bases between them. The germline gives CDR1 SEHNR, CDR2 FQNEAQ (reference sequence). The CDR3 is 16 amino acids. CDR3 amino acids: CASSLKGPESSHLQYF. The CDR3 nucleotides are TGTGCCAGCAGCTTAAAGGGGCCGGAGAGCTCCCACCTGCAGTACTTC.